The 2 T cell receptor beta chains below all came from one sample that was sequenced in a study of tumor and adjacent non-tumor tissue in lung cancer. This sample's RNA came from whole unsorted tissue. TCRbeta libraries were built with three rounds of nested PCR, modified from ARM-PCR. In TCRdb, the multiplex PCR reads were re-called with MiXCR into one record per CDR3 protein. The sample records 77,000 or so distinct CDR3 sequences, more than 60% being singletons. Sequencing was carried out using lung tumor tissue. The source of these receptors is a woman aged 45-65 years with non-small cell lung cancer.

As concerns this clonotype: The CDR3 does not end in the conserved phenylalanine or tryptophan, so this is likely a read error. The rearrangement joins TRBV11-2 to TRBJ1-1; 7 nucleotides match TRBD1. The CDR3 runs 14 residues. Germline V gene sequence: CDR1 SGHAT, CDR2 FQNNGV. J gave up 5 bases and V 3 bases, and 6 bases lay outside the gene matches. Here the CDR3 reads CASSFLDRSTEAFS. The CDR3 nucleotides are TGTGCCAGCAGCTTTTTGGACAGGAGTACTGAAGCTTTCTCT.

The chain has TRBV6-5 and TRBJ2-3; no definite D call. Germline V gene lookup returns CDR1 MNHEY and CDR2 SVGAGI. The CDR3 has 15 residues. CDR3 nucleotide sequence: TGTGCAAGCTCCCCCGAGATATCGGCGATAGATACGCAGTATTTT. Its translation: CASSPEISAIDTQYF.